A selection of T cell receptor beta chains follows, all from one sample in a study of blood T cell repertoires in COVID-19. The data were produced by immunoSEQ multiplex PCR, yet TCRdb's version contains in-frame clones alone and is incomplete. In the table there are 50,000 to 65,000 clones, roughly 71% of which are singletons. The sequencing sample was made of peripheral blood. Receptors were obtained from a woman of 80 years or more with acute or convalescent COVID-19. The CDR3 runs from the conserved cysteine through the conserved F or W. Fields, in order: clone size, D gene, V gene, J gene, CDR3 length, CDR3 protein, CDR3 DNA. D genes are given only for firm matches. Clone size is shown for a subset of rows, as once, few, many or a class of expanded clone.

size: -
D: -
V: TRBV11-1
J: TRBJ1-5
length: 13
CDR3: CASSLNRAQPQHF
DNA: TGTGCCAGCAGCTTAAACAGGGCTCAGCCCCAGCATTTT

size: -
D: TRBD2
V: TRBV24-1
J: TRBJ2-2
length: 17
CDR3: CATSDFVAGYGTGELFF
DNA: TGTGCCACCAGTGATTTCGTAGCGGGATACGGTACCGGGGAGCTGTTTTTT

size: -
D: TRBD2
V: TRBV7-7
J: TRBJ2-2
length: 17
CDR3: CASSPRTSGANTGELFF
DNA: TGTGCCAGCAGCCCTCGGACTAGCGGGGCGAACACCGGGGAGCTGTTTTTT

size: -
D: -
V: TRBV6-1
J: TRBJ2-5
length: 11
CDR3: CASSELDRLNF
DNA: TGTGCCAGCAGTGAACTCGACAGGCTAAACTTC

size: -
D: TRBD1
V: TRBV7-2
J: TRBJ2-5
length: 15
CDR3: CASSSGQGMEETQYF
DNA: TGTGCCAGCAGCTCCGGACAGGGGATGGAAGAGACCCAGTACTTC

size: -
D: TRBD1
V: TRBV4-1
J: TRBJ1-3
length: 18
CDR3: CASSQAPLGQGRGNTIYF
DNA: TGCGCCAGCAGCCAAGCCCCCCTTGGACAGGGTCGGGGAAACACCATATATTTT

size: -
D: -
V: TRBV19
J: TRBJ2-7
length: 15
CDR3: CASSIVADYSYEQYF
DNA: TGTGCCAGTAGTATAGTAGCGGACTACTCCTACGAGCAGTACTTC

size: -
D: TRBD2
V: TRBV6-4
J: TRBJ2-1
length: 16
CDR3: CATKRFSGGDYNEQFF
DNA: TGTGCCACCAAAAGGTTTAGCGGGGGCGACTACAATGAGCAGTTCTTC

size: -
D: -
V: TRBV2
J: TRBJ2-7
length: 13
CDR3: CASSRDTVNEQYF
DNA: TGTGCCAGCAGCCGGGACACGGTGAACGAGCAGTACTTC

size: -
D: TRBD2
V: TRBV5-4
J: TRBJ2-2
length: 15
CDR3: CASSRLADNTGELFF
DNA: TGTGCCAGCAGCCGCCTAGCGGATAACACCGGGGAGCTGTTTTTT

size: -
D: -
V: TRBV19
J: TRBJ2-1
length: 15
CDR3: CASSIPRSPYNEQFF
DNA: TGTGCCAGTAGTATACCCAGGTCCCCCTACAATGAGCAGTTCTTC

size: -
D: -
V: TRBV3-1/TRBV3-2
J: TRBJ1-4
length: 12
CDR3: CASTATNEKLFF
DNA: TGTGCCAGCACTGCAACTAATGAAAAACTGTTTTTT

size: -
D: -
V: TRBV20-1
J: TRBJ1-5
length: 11
CDR3: CSTQKHQPQHF
DNA: TGCAGTACCCAAAAGCATCAGCCCCAGCATTTT

size: -
D: TRBD1
V: TRBV6-5
J: TRBJ2-7
length: 15
CDR3: CASSQTRQGRDEQYF
DNA: TGTGCCAGCAGTCAGACTCGACAGGGGCGGGACGAGCAGTACTTC

size: -
D: TRBD1
V: TRBV28
J: TRBJ1-5
length: 17
CDR3: CASSLPGQGALGQPQHF
DNA: TGTGCCAGCAGTTTGCCGGGACAGGGGGCGTTGGGTCAGCCCCAGCATTTT

size: -
D: TRBD1
V: TRBV28
J: TRBJ1-6
length: 15
CDR3: CASSVQTGRRSPLHF
DNA: TGTGCCAGCAGTGTCCAGACAGGGAGAAGGTCACCCCTCCACTTT

size: -
D: TRBD2
V: TRBV6-2/TRBV6-3
J: TRBJ2-3
length: 19
CDR3: CASSYGTSGSWAGTDTQYF
DNA: TGTGCCAGCAGTTACGGGACTAGCGGGAGTTGGGCGGGCACAGATACGCAGTATTTT

size: -
D: TRBD2
V: TRBV11-2
J: TRBJ2-7
length: 14
CDR3: CASSLGTRTNEQYF
DNA: TGTGCCAGCAGCTTAGGGACTAGAACTAACGAGCAGTACTTC

size: -
D: -
V: TRBV27
J: TRBJ2-1
length: 13
CDR3: CASSLASYNEQFF
DNA: TGTGCCAGCAGTCTAGCGAGCTACAATGAGCAGTTCTTC

size: -
D: -
V: TRBV11-2
J: TRBJ1-1
length: 15
CDR3: CASSLVWLQNTEAFF
DNA: TGTGCCAGCAGCTTAGTTTGGCTCCAGAACACTGAAGCTTTCTTT

size: -
D: -
V: TRBV12-3/TRBV12-4
J: TRBJ2-1
length: 12
CDR3: CASSTLNNEQFF
DNA: TGTGCCAGCAGTACATTAAACAATGAGCAGTTCTTC

size: many
D: -
V: TRBV10-2
J: TRBJ1-5
length: 19
CDR3: CASSESWGGRGIGNQPQHF
DNA: TGCGCCAGCAGTGAGTCGTGGGGGGGGCGCGGGATAGGCAATCAGCCCCAGCATTTT

size: -
D: TRBD2
V: TRBV7-7
J: TRBJ2-1
length: 17
CDR3: CASSLGPGLVSYNEQFF
DNA: TGTGCCAGCAGCTTAGGGCCGGGACTAGTTTCCTACAATGAGCAGTTCTTC

size: few
D: -
V: TRBV5-1
J: TRBJ1-6
length: 15
CDR3: CASSLLGASNSPLHF
DNA: TGCGCCAGCAGCTTGTTGGGGGCCAGTAATTCACCCCTCCACTTT

size: -
D: -
V: TRBV6-7
J: TRBJ2-1
length: 15
CDR3: CASRSSRGLGNEQFF
DNA: TGTGCCAGCCGCTCCAGCCGGGGATTAGGCAATGAGCAGTTCTTC

size: -
D: TRBD2
V: TRBV6-5
J: TRBJ2-3
length: 15
CDR3: CASGQLAGGQDTQYF
DNA: TGTGCCAGCGGACAGCTAGCGGGAGGGCAAGATACGCAGTATTTT

size: -
D: TRBD1
V: TRBV4-1
J: TRBJ1-2
length: 14
CDR3: CASSQGVGGGGYTF
DNA: TGCGCCAGCAGCCAAGGAGTAGGGGGCGGTGGCTACACCTTC

size: -
D: TRBD2
V: TRBV29-1
J: TRBJ2-7
length: 13
CDR3: CSVGTSGRNEQYF
DNA: TGCAGCGTTGGGACTAGCGGGAGGAACGAGCAGTACTTC

size: -
D: TRBD1
V: TRBV7-2
J: TRBJ1-1
length: 15
CDR3: CASSLAGGLNTEAFF
DNA: TGTGCCAGCAGCTTAGCAGGGGGCTTGAACACTGAAGCTTTCTTT

size: -
D: TRBD1
V: TRBV19
J: TRBJ1-2
length: 12
CDR3: CATEGAGYGYTF
DNA: TGTGCCACCGAGGGGGCTGGCTATGGCTACACCTTC

size: -
D: TRBD1
V: TRBV27
J: TRBJ2-1
length: 16
CDR3: CASSLTGGHRYNEQFF
DNA: TGTGCCAGCAGTTTAACAGGGGGACACCGCTACAATGAGCAGTTCTTC

size: many
D: TRBD2
V: TRBV6-2/TRBV6-3
J: TRBJ2-2
length: 17
CDR3: CASSYPGLAGVPGELFF
DNA: TGTGCCAGCAGTTACCCGGGACTAGCGGGAGTCCCCGGGGAGCTGTTTTTT

size: -
D: TRBD1
V: TRBV4-1
J: TRBJ2-7
length: 15
CDR3: CASSQARDRRYEQYF
DNA: TGCGCCAGCAGCCAAGCCCGGGACAGAAGATACGAGCAGTACTTC

size: -
D: -
V: TRBV28
J: TRBJ2-7
length: 12
CDR3: CASSLSDNEQYF
DNA: TGTGCCAGCAGTTTATCTGACAACGAGCAGTACTTC

size: -
D: -
V: TRBV3-1/TRBV3-2
J: TRBJ2-7
length: 13
CDR3: CASSQDRGNEQYF
DNA: TGTGCCAGCAGCCAAGACAGGGGCAACGAGCAGTACTTC

size: -
D: TRBD2
V: TRBV2
J: TRBJ2-7
length: 17
CDR3: CASTNLLAGAQNYEQYF
DNA: TGTGCCAGCACCAACCTACTAGCGGGAGCACAGAACTACGAGCAGTACTTC

size: -
D: TRBD1
V: TRBV5-4
J: TRBJ1-1
length: 13
CDR3: CASREQGYTEAFF
DNA: TGTGCCAGCAGGGAACAGGGGTACACTGAAGCTTTCTTT

size: -
D: -
V: TRBV9
J: TRBJ2-1
length: 15
CDR3: CASSVALKPYNEQFF
DNA: TGTGCCAGCAGCGTAGCTCTGAAGCCCTACAATGAGCAGTTCTTC

size: few
D: -
V: TRBV4-3
J: TRBJ2-1
length: 17
CDR3: CASSQDSLGQNYNEQFF
DNA: TGCGCCAGCAGCCAAGATAGCTTAGGACAGAACTACAATGAGCAGTTCTTC

size: -
D: -
V: TRBV19
J: TRBJ2-2
length: 16
CDR3: CASSARLPPQAGELFF
DNA: TGTGCCAGTAGTGCCCGACTTCCCCCACAAGCCGGGGAGCTGTTTTTT

size: -
D: -
V: TRBV6-5
J: TRBJ1-2
length: 13
CDR3: CASRPGVGYGYTF
DNA: TGTGCCAGCAGGCCAGGGGTTGGCTATGGCTACACCTTC

size: -
D: -
V: TRBV30
J: TRBJ1-2
length: 12
CDR3: CAWNRVAYGYTF
DNA: TGTGCCTGGAACAGGGTCGCCTATGGCTACACCTTC

size: once
D: -
V: TRBV7-2
J: TRBJ1-5
length: 15
CDR3: CASSLQEGSNQPQHF
DNA: TGTGCCAGCAGCTTACAGGAGGGGAGCAATCAGCCCCAGCATTTT

size: -
D: TRBD2
V: TRBV10-1
J: TRBJ2-1
length: 11
CDR3: CASSGGRGQFF
DNA: TGCGCCAGCAGTGGCGGGAGGGGGCAGTTCTTC

size: -
D: -
V: TRBV5-1
J: TRBJ2-5
length: 13
CDR3: CASSYRGQETQYF
DNA: TGCGCCAGCAGCTACCGGGGCCAAGAGACCCAGTACTTC

size: few
D: -
V: TRBV18
J: TRBJ1-4
length: 16
CDR3: CASSPEGRGLDEKLFF
DNA: TGTGCCAGCTCACCAGAAGGCAGGGGATTAGATGAAAAACTGTTTTTT

size: -
D: -
V: TRBV7-9
J: TRBJ1-2
length: 14
CDR3: CASSPRQGRYGYTF
DNA: TGTGCCAGCAGCCCTCGGCAGGGGCGCTATGGCTACACCTTC

size: -
D: TRBD1
V: TRBV4-1
J: TRBJ2-1
length: 17
CDR3: CASSQDRGQGKYNEQFF
DNA: TGCGCCAGCAGCCAAGATAGGGGACAGGGGAAATACAATGAGCAGTTCTTC

size: -
D: TRBD1
V: TRBV18
J: TRBJ1-1
length: 15
CDR3: CASSPRQGASTEAFF
DNA: TGTGCCAGCTCACCACGCCAGGGGGCTAGCACTGAAGCTTTCTTT

size: -
D: -
V: TRBV3-1/TRBV3-2
J: TRBJ2-1
length: 15
CDR3: CASSQAVLANNEQFF
DNA: TGTGCCAGCAGCCAAGCGGTACTAGCCAACAATGAGCAGTTCTTC

size: few
D: -
V: TRBV25-1
J: TRBJ1-5
length: 13
CDR3: CASSDTGYQPQHF
DNA: TGTGCCAGCAGTGATACCGGTTATCAGCCCCAGCATTTT

size: -
D: -
V: TRBV27
J: TRBJ2-7
length: 13
CDR3: CASRLQGSYEQYF
DNA: TGTGCCAGCAGGTTGCAGGGATCCTACGAGCAGTACTTC

size: -
D: TRBD2
V: TRBV5-5
J: TRBJ2-1
length: 17
CDR3: CASSLAAGAGGFYEQFF
DNA: TGTGCCAGCAGCTTGGCCGCAGGGGCGGGAGGGTTCTATGAGCAGTTCTTC

size: once
D: TRBD1
V: TRBV6-2/TRBV6-3
J: TRBJ2-7
length: 15
CDR3: CASSDRGLRSGEQYF
DNA: TGTGCCAGCAGTGACAGGGGGCTACGGTCGGGTGAGCAGTACTTC

size: -
D: TRBD1
V: TRBV19
J: TRBJ1-5
length: 18
CDR3: CASSTGTGGASGNQPQHF
DNA: TGTGCCAGTAGTACCGGGACAGGGGGCGCGTCGGGCAATCAGCCCCAGCATTTT